The clone carrying this TCR beta chain has a handful of counts. This specimen belongs to a study of T-cell memory formation after mild COVID-19. TCRdb re-called the 5' RACE reads with MiXCR, one entry per CDR3 protein. Here the sample spans 280,000 or so distinct CDR3 sequences, roughly 18% being singletons. The sequenced sample consisted of PBMCs or a T cell subset sorted from them (not recorded which). The TCR was taken from a man younger than 35 who had mild COVID-19 (a few samples of this study predate the infection). Cell type and time point are not known.

As DNA, the CDR3 is TGCGCCAGCAGTTCACAGGAGAACACCGGGGAGCTGTTTTTT. This sequence encodes CASSSQENTGELFF. The chain uses TRBV5-1 and TRBJ2-2, with TRBD1 as a possible D gene (5 bases). V was trimmed by 5 bases and J by 1 base, leaving 9 bases between them. The germline V gene encodes CDR1 SGHRS and CDR2 YFSETQ. This CDR3 spans 14 amino acids.